This T cell receptor (beta chain) was retrieved from a study of CD8+CD57+ T cells in acquired aplastic anemia. The study profiled TCR beta VDJ and CDR3 using genomic DNA as template. TCRdb used MiXCR to reprocess the reads, holding one entry per CDR3 protein. The profile shows about 200,000 distinct CDR3 sequences, more than 55% of them singletons. An expansion of CD8+CD57+ cells by flow cytometry had been shown in patients chosen for sequencing. Regarding the study as a whole: Statistical testing detected no significant gap in CD8+ Simpson's diversity between patients and controls. Patients and controls were found to share around 30 CD8+ CDR3 sequences.

This clonotype was seen ten or more times. Its antigen is unidentified. Between the trimmed V and J ends, which lost 0 bases and 2 bases, there was a span of 11 bases. The CDR3 contains 15 residues. From germline, CDR1 is MNHEY and CDR2 SVGEGT. This chain joins TRBV6-2 or TRBV6-3 and TRBJ2-7, with D possibly matching TRBD2 (5 bases). The sample consisted of sorted CD4+, CD8+, or CD8+CD57+ T cells (not recorded which) from PBMCs. This TCR came from a human donor with aplastic anemia. CDR3 nucleotides: TGTGCCAGCAGTTACTCCCAAGGAGGAGCCTACGAGCAGTACTTC. This sequence encodes CASSYSQGGAYEQYF.